This T cell receptor beta chain came from a study of beta chain features in type 1 diabetes. General study findings and limits: There was a moderate but significant shortening of TCRB CDR3s in all four CD4+ subsets of Type 1 diabetes patients.

This clone was detected many times. The antigen is undetermined. All of the isolated RNA was reverse transcribed, so expressed TCRB transcripts were sequenced. Generated by immunoSEQ multiplex PCR, the TCRdb table keeps only in-frame clones and is missing some. The sample includes 300,000 to 400,000 clones, about 10% of them seen just once. The clonotype was recovered from a man aged 30 to 45 with type 1 diabetes. The source material was central memory CD4+ T cells from blood.

CDR3 nucleotides: TGTGCCAGCAGCTTGGTGGGACAGGGTTCTCAAGAGACCCAGTACTTC. This gives the protein CASSLVGQGSQETQYF. The chain joins TRBV5-6 to TRBJ2-5; TRBD1 aligns across 9 bases. The CDR3 has 16 residues. From germline, CDR1 is SGHDT and CDR2 YYEEEE. V was pared by 0 bases and J by 2 bases, with 5 bases of the junction left unmatched.